The 21 T cell receptor beta chains presented below share a single source sample, sequenced in a study of T-cell reconstitution after alpha-beta-depleted transplantation in children. Unique molecular identifiers were incorporated when the TCRbeta library was constructed. TCRdb re-called the PCR reads with MiXCR, one entry per CDR3 protein. The sample consists of about 980,000 distinct CDR3 sequences, about 26% of them appearing once. The input for sequencing was PBMCs, mostly from graft donor cells, taken 360 days after TCRalphabeta/CD19-depleted stem cell transplant. These receptors were collected from a boy in the first two years of life who had a stem cell transplant for SCID, so the T cells may come from the graft donor.

There are a few counts of this clonotype. The chain links TRBV12-3 or TRBV12-4 to TRBJ2-1; 8 bases fit TRBD1. Trimming removed 5 bases from V and 1 base from J; junction bases left unmatched: 13. This CDR3 region has 18 residues. The DNA for the CDR3 is TGTGCCAGCAGTCCGGACAGGGTCAGCTTGAATTCCTACAATGAGCAGTTCTTC. Residues: CASSPDRVSLNSYNEQFF.

The CDR3 DNA sequence: TGTGCCAGCAGTCCCCACCGGGACTACCACCCAAAACTTTACAATGAGCAGTTCTTC. This encodes CASSPHRDYHPKLYNEQFF. The V and J genes are TRBV28 and TRBJ2-1; 7 positions match TRBD2. J gave up 4 bases and V 5 bases, and 20 bases lay outside the gene matches. Germline V gene data show CDR1 as MDHEN and CDR2 as SYDVKM. The CDR3 spans 19 residues.

The chain employs TRBV5-6 and TRBJ2-5; the match to TRBD1 covers 8 bases. The CDR3 is made up of 15 amino acids. The J segment lost 5 bases and the V segment lost 3 bases, leaving 9 bases of the junction unmatched. CDR1 is SGHDT and CDR2 is YYEEEE in the germline V gene. CDR3: CASSYPTGEAETQYF. The CDR3, as DNA: TGTGCCAGCAGCTACCCGACAGGGGAAGCGGAGACCCAGTACTTC.

The chain recombines TRBV12-3 or TRBV12-4 with TRBJ2-1, with 7 positions matching TRBD2. This CDR3 region has 13 residues. V was pared by 6 bases and J by 8 bases, with 7 bases of the junction left unmatched. The CDR3 region is CASSEGGGDEQFF. The DNA for the CDR3 is TGTGCCAGCAGCGAGGGCGGGGGTGATGAGCAGTTCTTC.

This rearrangement joins TRBV20-1 to TRBJ1-1, with TRBD1 matching over 9 bases. The CDR3 covers 19 residues. The J segment lost 6 bases and the V segment lost 0 bases, leaving 20 bases of the junction unmatched. Germline CDR1 is DFQATT and CDR2 is SNEGSKA (reference sequence). CDR3: CSARDSRRGTGYLLAEAFF. The CDR3 nucleotides read TGCAGTGCTAGAGACTCCCGTCGCGGGACAGGGTATTTGTTAGCTGAAGCTTTCTTT.

Only a few counts were recorded for this clonotype. V and J are TRBV5-4 and TRBJ2-5; D is tentatively TRBD1 or TRBD2 (5 bases each). Germline lookup yields CDR1 SGHNT and CDR2 YYREEE (reference sequence). V was pared by 7 bases and J by 0 bases, with 10 bases between. This CDR3 is 13 amino acids long. CDR3 nucleotides: TGTGCCAGCGGATTGGGGGACCAAGAGACCCAGTACTTC. It yields the protein CASGLGDQETQYF.

This clonotype was observed once. The J gene is TRBJ2-5, the V gene TRBV5-6; 10 positions agree with TRBD2. Germline values: CDR1 SGHDT, CDR2 YYEEEE. With V trimmed by 2 bases and J by 1 base, 2 bases remained unmatched. This CDR3 has 15 amino acids. CDR3 amino acids: CASSFPSGGQETQYF. In nucleotides, the CDR3 is TGTGCCAGCAGCTTCCCTAGCGGGGGCCAAGAGACCCAGTACTTC.

V usage is TRBV6-5 and J usage is TRBJ2-7, with D possibly called TRBD1 or TRBD2 (6 bases each). Germline V lookup: CDR1 MNHEY, CDR2 SVGAGI. This CDR3 is 15 amino acids long. The ends were cut back, 0 bases at V and 4 bases at J, with 13 bases in the middle. Here the CDR3 DNA reads TGTGCCAGCAGTTACTCGAGGGGGGATATTTACGAGCAGTACTTC. This encodes CASSYSRGDIYEQYF.

This chain links TRBV5-6 with TRBJ2-3, with D perhaps matching TRBD1 or TRBD2 (5 bases each). Germline loops: CDR1 SGHDT, CDR2 YYEEEE. Trimming pared 0 bases from V and 6 bases from J, leaving 23 bases between. The CDR3 covers 18 residues. CDR3 sequence: CASSLGLGTGAIRDTQYF. The CDR3 nucleotides are TGTGCCAGCAGCTTGGGGCTGGGGACCGGGGCAATCCGCGATACGCAGTATTTT. The variable domain in full, with the rest retrieved from reference TRBV5-6 and TRBJ2-3, is DAGVTQSPTHLIKTRGQQVTLRCSPKSGHDTVSWYQQALGQGPQFIFQYYEEEERQRGNFPDRFSGHQFPNYSSELNVNALLLGDSALYLCASSLGLGTGAIRDTQYFGPGTRLTVL.

The CDR3 bases are TGCGCCAGCAGCCAAGATTCCCGGGGAACCTACGAGCAGTACTTC. As protein: CASSQDSRGTYEQYF. The chain has TRBV4-1 and TRBJ2-7, with D possibly being TRBD2 (5 bases). Trimming removed 0 bases from V and 2 bases from J, with 11 bases in between. The CDR3 loop spans 15 amino acids. Looked up from germline, CDR1 is MGHRA and CDR2 is YSYEKL.

The rearrangement links TRBV28 to TRBJ2-5; 7 nucleotides line up with TRBD1. Trimming removed 5 bases from V and 3 bases from J; junction bases left unmatched: 9. The CDR3 is 15 amino acids. Germline V lookup: CDR1 MDHEN, CDR2 SYDVKM. The CDR3 DNA reads TGTGCCAGCAGTCTACCCCTGGGACAGAAAGAGACCCAGTACTTC. Encoded protein: CASSLPLGQKETQYF.

This clonotype was counted many times. This rearrangement joins TRBV5-1 to TRBJ2-5, with 10 nucleotides matching TRBD1. The CDR3 consists of 14 residues. V dropped 3 bases and J dropped 4; count of bases not matched to a gene: 3. Germline CDR1 and CDR2: SGHRS and YFSETQ. The chain's CDR3 is CASSSGTGVETQYF. The DNA for the CDR3 is TGCGCCAGCAGCTCAGGGACAGGGGTAGAGACCCAGTACTTC.

The J gene is TRBJ2-7, the V gene TRBV12-3 or TRBV12-4; D gene ambiguous. CDR3 length: 13 amino acids. The V and J ends lost 2 bases and 6 bases respectively, with 11 bases between them. The DNA for the CDR3 is TGTGCCAGCAGTTTAAGTGGTCCCGCCGAGCAGTACTTC. Its translation is CASSLSGPAEQYF.

This chain uses TRBV12-3 or TRBV12-4 with TRBJ2-2, with 8 bases identical to TRBD2. Losses at the gene ends were 8 bases for V and 7 bases for J; bases not matched to a gene: 9. There are 14 residues in the CDR3. In DNA, the CDR3 is TGTGCCAGCGTGCGGGGGGACTGGGTCGGGGAGCTGTTTTTT. This sequence encodes CASVRGDWVGELFF.

The rearrangement links TRBV5-1 to TRBJ2-5; D perhaps matches TRBD1 (6 bases). Germline loops: CDR1 SGHRS, CDR2 YFSETQ. V dropped 2 bases and J dropped 4 bases, with 12 bases sitting between them. The CDR3 contains 14 residues. The CDR3 spells CASSFGQLGETQYF. CDR3 in DNA: TGCGCCAGCAGCTTTGGACAGCTGGGAGAGACCCAGTACTTC.

There are many counts of this clonotype. This chain uses TRBV2 with TRBJ2-2, with 9 nucleotides matching TRBD2. J was trimmed by 7 bases and V by 6 bases; bases with no gene match: 15. Germline assignment: CDR1 SNHLY and CDR2 FYNNEI. The CDR3 loop spans 17 amino acids. DNA of the CDR3: TGTGCCAGCAGCCTCACTCATTTCATAGCGGGGGACGGGGAGCTGTTTTTT. Protein sequence: CASSLTHFIAGDGELFF. Full variable domain (remainder filled in from reference TRBV2 and TRBJ2-2): EPEVTQTPSHQVTQMGQEVILRCVPISNHLYFYWYRQILGQKVEFLVSFYNNEISEKSEIFDDQFSVERPDGSNFTLKIRSTKLEDSAMYFCASSLTHFIAGDGELFFGEGSRLTVL.

The genes are TRBV5-1 and TRBJ1-2; the D is unclear. This CDR3 is built from 15 residues. V was shortened by 4 bases and J by 1 base, with 14 bases between the two germline ends. Germline CDR1 is SGHRS and CDR2 is YFSETQ. CDR3 region: CASSHTGVLNYGYTF. The CDR3 DNA follows: TGCGCCAGCAGCCACACGGGCGTTCTTAACTATGGCTACACCTTC.

The chain employs TRBV6-1 and TRBJ2-5; TRBD2 matches 10 bases. Germline trimming cut 5 bases from V and 9 bases from J; bases unmatched to any gene: 6. In germline, CDR1 is MNHNS, CDR2 SASEGT. The CDR3 loop spans 13 amino acids. The CDR3 DNA sequence: TGTGCCAGCAGTCTCATAGCGGGGGGTTCCCAGTACTTC. Translated: CASSLIAGGSQYF.

The chain carries TRBV20-1 and TRBJ2-1; 9 nucleotides align to TRBD2. This CDR3 contains 16 residues. In germline, CDR1 is DFQATT, CDR2 SNEGSKA (reference sequence). The trim removed 5 bases at V and 2 bases at J, leaving 10 bases unmatched. CDR3 nucleotide sequence: TGCAGTGCTGGGTTAGGAGCGGGGGGCCCCTACAATGAGCAGTTCTTC. Its protein product is CSAGLGAGGPYNEQFF.

The chain carries TRBV14 and TRBJ1-1, with TRBD1 as a possible D gene (5 bases). Germline V gene data show CDR1 as SGHDN and CDR2 as FVKESK. The CDR3 consists of 15 residues. The V and J ends lost 3 bases and 4 bases respectively, with 15 bases between them. The CDR3 is CASSQIRQGATEAFF. CDR3 sequence (DNA): TGTGCCAGCAGCCAGATCCGGCAGGGTGCCACTGAAGCTTTCTTT.

The rearrangement uses TRBV5-1 and TRBJ1-2; D ambiguous. The CDR3 has 13 residues. Per the germline V gene, CDR1 is SGHRS and CDR2 is YFSETQ. V shed 0 bases and J shed 6 bases, with 9 bases lying between them. The CDR3 sequence is CASSLGFSNGYTF. CDR3 nucleotides: TGCGCCAGCAGCTTGGGGTTTTCGAATGGCTACACCTTC.